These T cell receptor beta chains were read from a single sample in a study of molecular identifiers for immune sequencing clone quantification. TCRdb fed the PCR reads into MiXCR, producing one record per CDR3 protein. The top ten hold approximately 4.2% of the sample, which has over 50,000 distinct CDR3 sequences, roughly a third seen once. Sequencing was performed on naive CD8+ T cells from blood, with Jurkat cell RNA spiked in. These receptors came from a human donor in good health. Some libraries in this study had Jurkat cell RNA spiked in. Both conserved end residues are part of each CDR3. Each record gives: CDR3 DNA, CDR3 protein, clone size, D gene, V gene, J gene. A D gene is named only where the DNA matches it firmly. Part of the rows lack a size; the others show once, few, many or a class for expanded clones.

DNA: TGTGCCAGCAGCTTGGGACAGGGGGCTGTGGACGAGCAGTACTTC
CDR3: CASSLGQGAVDEQYF
size: many
D: TRBD1
V: TRBV7-9
J: TRBJ2-7

DNA: TGTGCCAGCAGTTTATGGGGGGGCCATAGCAATCAGCCCCAGCATTTT
CDR3: CASSLWGGHSNQPQHF
size: many
D: NA
V: TRBV27
J: TRBJ1-5

DNA: TGTGCCAGCAGCATGGGAGTGTTTTCCACAGATACGCAGTATTTT
CDR3: CASSMGVFSTDTQYF
size: NA
D: NA
V: TRBV5-6
J: TRBJ2-3

DNA: TGCAGCGTTCCGACCGGCGGGGAGCTGTTTTTT
CDR3: CSVPTGGELFF
size: many
D: NA
V: TRBV29-1
J: TRBJ2-2

DNA: TGCGCCAGCAGCTTTGATACCGGGGAGCTGTTTTTT
CDR3: CASSFDTGELFF
size: NA
D: NA
V: TRBV5-1
J: TRBJ2-2

DNA: TGTGCCAACCCGACACACACTGAAGCTTTCTTT
CDR3: CANPTHTEAFF
size: many
D: NA
V: TRBV2
J: TRBJ1-1

DNA: TGTGCCAGCAGCCTTCTGGGGGGGACAGGGGGCGCAGGGAATGAGCAGTTCTTC
CDR3: CASSLLGGTGGAGNEQFF
size: NA
D: TRBD1
V: TRBV9
J: TRBJ2-1

DNA: TGTGCCACCAGCATTGCTAGCGGGAGTTCAGATACGCAGTATTTT
CDR3: CATSIASGSSDTQYF
size: once
D: TRBD2
V: TRBV15
J: TRBJ2-3

DNA: TGTGCCAGCAGCCAGGGTGGACACGAGCAGTACTTC
CDR3: CASSQGGHEQYF
size: many
D: NA
V: TRBV14
J: TRBJ2-7

DNA: TGTGCCAGCAGCTCCTCAGACAGGGGCAATCAGCCCCAGCATTTT
CDR3: CASSSSDRGNQPQHF
size: few
D: TRBD1
V: TRBV5-6
J: TRBJ1-5

DNA: TGTGCCAGCGAGGGGACGAGCACTGAAGCTTTCTTT
CDR3: CASEGTSTEAFF
size: few
D: NA
V: TRBV5-4
J: TRBJ1-1

DNA: TGTGCCACGGCAGGGGGGCGGAATCAGCCCCAGCATTTT
CDR3: CATAGGRNQPQHF
size: NA
D: TRBD1
V: TRBV15
J: TRBJ1-5

DNA: TGTGCCGGCAGTTTCCCCTCGACTAGCGTGAACACCGGGGAGCTGTTTTTT
CDR3: CAGSFPSTSVNTGELFF
size: NA
D: TRBD2
V: TRBV28
J: TRBJ2-2

DNA: TGTGCCACCAGTAGCGGGACTCGGAACACCGGGGAGCTGTTTTTT
CDR3: CATSSGTRNTGELFF
size: NA
D: TRBD2
V: TRBV24-1
J: TRBJ2-2

DNA: TGTGCCAGCAGCTTAGAGAAGACCGCGTGGCAAGAGACCCAGTACTTC
CDR3: CASSLEKTAWQETQYF
size: many
D: NA
V: TRBV7-6
J: TRBJ2-5

DNA: TGTGCCAGCAGCTTAGGTAGGGGGGTTGCTGGGGCCAACGTCCTGACTTTC
CDR3: CASSLGRGVAGANVLTF
size: NA
D: NA
V: TRBV7-9
J: TRBJ2-6

DNA: TGCAGTGCTGACAGGGAACCAGCTTTCTTT
CDR3: CSADREPAFF
size: many
D: TRBD1
V: TRBV20-1
J: TRBJ1-1

DNA: TGTGCCAGCAGCGTGGGGGGGGCGGGCCCTCTCACAGATACGCAGTATTTT
CDR3: CASSVGGAGPLTDTQYF
size: NA
D: NA
V: TRBV9
J: TRBJ2-3

DNA: TGTGCCAGCAGTCCCCGATTGAGCTCCTACGAGCAGTACTTC
CDR3: CASSPRLSSYEQYF
size: few
D: NA
V: TRBV27
J: TRBJ2-7

DNA: TGCGCCAGCAGGGCGGGAGTGAATGAGCAGTTCTTC
CDR3: CASRAGVNEQFF
size: few
D: TRBD2
V: TRBV5-1
J: TRBJ2-1

DNA: TGTGCCAGCAGTTGGGTCAGCCGCACAGATACGCAGTATTTT
CDR3: CASSWVSRTDTQYF
size: NA
D: NA
V: TRBV12-3/TRBV12-4
J: TRBJ2-3

DNA: TGTGCCAGCAGCCCGGACCGACGCTCTGGAAACACCATATATTTT
CDR3: CASSPDRRSGNTIYF
size: many
D: NA
V: TRBV7-6
J: TRBJ1-3

DNA: TGTGCCAGCGTTAGGACAGGGTCCGCCGGGGAGCTGTTTTTT
CDR3: CASVRTGSAGELFF
size: NA
D: TRBD1
V: TRBV28
J: TRBJ2-2

DNA: TGCGCCAGCAGCTTGTCACCGGCGGGACGCACAGATACGCAGTATTTT
CDR3: CASSLSPAGRTDTQYF
size: few
D: NA
V: TRBV5-1
J: TRBJ2-3

DNA: TGCGCCAGCAGCCAAGATGTACTAGCCGGACGGGGGGAGACCCAGTACTTC
CDR3: CASSQDVLAGRGETQYF
size: few
D: NA
V: TRBV4-1
J: TRBJ2-5

DNA: TGTGCCAGCAGTTTATTCGGGGAGGCTGAAGCTTTCTTT
CDR3: CASSLFGEAEAFF
size: few
D: NA
V: TRBV28
J: TRBJ1-1

DNA: TGTGCCAGCAGCCCAGGACAGTATACGCAGTATTTT
CDR3: CASSPGQYTQYF
size: many
D: NA
V: TRBV5-6
J: TRBJ2-3

DNA: TGTGCCAGCAGCATCAGGACTAGCAGGAACCAAGAGACCCAGTACTTC
CDR3: CASSIRTSRNQETQYF
size: NA
D: TRBD2
V: TRBV7-8
J: TRBJ2-5

DNA: TGTGCCAGTAGCCGACAGGGGCCCTACGAGCAGTACTTC
CDR3: CASSRQGPYEQYF
size: few
D: TRBD1
V: TRBV19
J: TRBJ2-7